The 17 T cell receptor beta chains reported below all come from one sample, sequenced in a study of OX40 agonist ivuxolimab in advanced cancers. Measured with immunoSEQ multiplex PCR; TCRdb has only the in-frame clones, and not every one. The table lists around 26,000 clones, roughly 93% of them singletons. This sample comprised CD4+ or CD8+ T cells sorted from blood, obtained in a trial of the OX40 agonist ivuxolimab. These receptors all come from an adult with an advanced solid tumor such as melanoma, head and neck, liver or kidney cancer.

The CDR3 DNA is TGTGCCATCAGTGAGGAGGGAACCTCTAGCACAGATACGCAGTATTTT. This translates into CAISEEGTSSTDTQYF. The chain carries TRBV10-3 and TRBJ2-3; TRBD2 might be the D (5 bases). Trimming stripped 2 bases from V and 0 bases from J, with 12 bases between. CDR1 and CDR2 from the germline V gene are ENHRY and SYGVKD. This CDR3 is 16 amino acids long.

CDR3 protein: CAITRTGEYTEAFF. CDR3 coding DNA: TGTGCCATTACCCGGACAGGGGAGTACACTGAAGCTTTCTTT. The rearrangement uses TRBV10-3 and TRBJ1-1, with 9 bases identical to TRBD1. This CDR3 has 14 residues. V gave up 9 bases and J gave up 3 bases; unmatched junction bases: 8. The germline CDR1 and CDR2 sequences are ENHRY and SYGVKD.

This clone was detected only a few times. This chain connects TRBV11-2 to TRBJ2-5; D is ambiguous. Germline CDR1 and CDR2: SGHAT and FQNNGV. Trimming took 2 bases from V and 7 from J, leaving 5 bases between them. The CDR3 extends over 11 amino acids. The CDR3 here is CASSLIGTQYF. As DNA, the CDR3 is TGTGCCAGCAGCTTAATTGGGACCCAGTACTTC.

The rearrangement links TRBV12-1 to TRBJ2-2; the table's D call, TRBD2, has no DNA check behind it. TRBV12-1 is a pseudogene. The CDR3 is 14 residues long. The CDR3 DNA reads TGTGCCAGCAACCTTAGCGAGAACACCGGGGAGCTGTTTTTT. It translates to CASNLSENTGELFF.

The rearrangement links TRBV6-1 to TRBJ2-7, with TRBD2 as a possible D gene (6 bases). The CDR3 length is 13 residues. Deletions cut 5 bases from V and 6 bases from J, with 14 bases between. Germline V gene data show CDR1 as MNHNS and CDR2 as SASEGT. This chain's CDR3 is CASSPRESFEQYF. The CDR3, as DNA: TGTGCCAGCAGTCCCCGGGAGAGCTTCGAGCAGTACTTC.

This chain uses TRBV7-3 with TRBJ2-2, with D perhaps TRBD1 (5 bases). The length of the CDR3 is 12 residues. Germline values: CDR1 SGHTA, CDR2 FQGTGA. V was trimmed by 5 bases and J by 5 bases, leaving 6 bases between them. The CDR3 DNA is TGTGCCAGCAGCCCAGGGACCGGGGAGCTGTTTTTT. It translates to CASSPGTGELFF.

The chain has TRBV9 and TRBJ2-7, with D perhaps TRBD1 (6 bases). Germline values: CDR1 SGDLS, CDR2 YYNGEE. V was pared by 3 bases and J by 2 bases, with 18 bases between. CDR3 size: 16 residues. The CDR3 DNA is TGTGCCAGCAGCGGCCAGGGGCAGGGTGGCCCCTACGAGCAGTACTTC. Translation gives CASSGQGQGGPYEQYF. The full variable domain, completed using reference TRBV9 and TRBJ2-7, is DSGVTQTPKHLITATGQRVTLRCSPRSGDLSVYWYQQSLDQGLQFLIQYYNGEERAKGNILERFSAQQFPDLHSELNLSSLELGDSALYFCASSGQGQGGPYEQYFGPGTRLTVT.

The CDR3: CASSLDVATNEKLFF. In DNA form, the CDR3 reads TGTGCCAGCAGCTTAGACGTTGCAACTAATGAAAAACTGTTTTTT. The chain is built from TRBV7-9 and TRBJ1-4; D is unresolved. V lost 1 base and J 0 bases, leaving 6 bases between the germline ends. CDR1 and CDR2 (germline): SEHNR, FQNEAQ (reference sequence). The CDR3 totals 15 residues.

This clone was detected once. The chain employs TRBV2 and TRBJ1-2; D unresolved. CDR1 and CDR2 (germline): SNHLY, FYNNEI. The CDR3 spans 13 residues. V shed 5 bases and J shed 2 bases, with 9 bases lying between them. The CDR3 reads CASSSTENYGYTF. The CDR3 DNA reads as TGTGCCAGCAGTTCTACAGAGAACTATGGCTACACCTTC.

Concerning this clone: Other DNA sequences in this sample translate to the same CDR3. The J gene is TRBJ1-2, the V gene TRBV5-1; TRBD1 matches 10 bases. V lost 4 bases and J lost 3; bases outside the gene matches: 3. The CDR3 is made up of 14 amino acids. Germline V gene lookup returns CDR1 SGHRS and CDR2 YFSETQ. The CDR3 loop is CASSTGQGDYGYTF. DNA for the CDR3: TGCGCCAGCAGCACAGGACAGGGGGACTATGGCTACACCTTC.

This chain uses TRBV5-7 with TRBJ1-2; D is ambiguous. TRBV5-7 is filed as an ORF, its function uncertain. Trimming removed 3 bases at V and 5 bases at J, with 11 bases between. The CDR3 is 13 amino acids. The CDR3 sequence is CASSWLGSYGYTF. The CDR3 nucleotides read TGTGCCAGCAGCTGGCTCGGGAGTTATGGCTACACCTTC.

The chain's CDR3 is CASSTETGGTYEQYF. CDR3 bases: TGTGCCAGCAGCACAGAGACAGGGGGGACCTACGAGCAGTACTTC. The chain combines TRBV11-2 with TRBJ2-7; 9 nucleotides line up with TRBD1. CDR1 SGHAT and CDR2 FQNNGV come from the germline V gene. The CDR3 has 15 residues. After removal of 5 bases from V and 2 bases from J, the junction contained 7 bases not matched to a gene. The entire variable domain, with the rest obtained from reference TRBV11-2 and TRBJ2-7, is as follows: EAGVAQSPRYKIIEKRQSVAFWCNPISGHATLYWYQQILGQGPKLLIQFQNNGVVDDSQLPKDRFSAERLKGVDSTLKIQPAKLEDSAVYLCASSTETGGTYEQYFGPGTRLTVT.

CDR3 DNA sequence: TGTGCCAGCAAGAACCTGGAGACCCAGTACTTC. Its translation is CASKNLETQYF. The chain links TRBV11-3 to TRBJ2-5; D gene ambiguous. The CDR3 covers 11 residues. Trimming pared 7 bases from V and 5 bases from J, leaving 8 bases between. Germline V lookup: CDR1 SGHNT, CDR2 YENEEA. Together with reference TRBV11-3 and TRBJ2-5, the CDR3 gives the full variable domain: EAGVVQSPRYKIIEKKQPVAFWCNPISGHNTLYWYLQNLGQGPELLIRYENEEAVDDSQLPKDRFSAERLKGVDSTLKIQPAELGDSAVYLCASKNLETQYFGPGTRLLVL.

Note on this clone: The junction differs from germline at one of its ends, possibly a read error. V gene TRBV7-7 combines with J gene TRBJ2-5; 8 positions match TRBD1. The germline V gene has CDR1 SSHAT and CDR2 FNYEAQ (reference sequence). This CDR3 has 13 amino acids. CDR3 protein: CASSKDREETQYF. CDR3 coding DNA: TGTGCTAGCAGCAAGGACAGGGAAGAGACCCAGTACTTC.

The V gene is TRBV28, the J gene TRBJ1-3; 7 positions agree with TRBD1. The CDR3 is 19 amino acids. CDR1 and CDR2 (germline): MDHEN, SYDVKM. V lost 5 bases, J lost 0 bases, and 16 bases stayed unmatched. CDR3 loop: CASSTPPMTGPYSGNTIYF. The CDR3 coding sequence is TGTGCCAGCAGTACCCCCCCCATGACAGGGCCCTACTCTGGAAACACCATATATTTT.

The genes are TRBV19 and TRBJ2-2; D gene ambiguous. Trimming removed 1 base at V and 2 bases at J, with 5 bases between. Germline V CDR1 and CDR2: LNHDA, SQIVND (reference sequence). CDR3 length: 14 amino acids. The CDR3 DNA reads TGTGCCAGTAGTATAGGGCCCAACACCGGGGAGCTGTTTTTT. It encodes CASSIGPNTGELFF.

V is TRBV10-1 and J is TRBJ2-3, with 13 bases lining up with TRBD2. The V gene's germline CDR1 is WNHNN and CDR2 SYGVQD (reference sequence). CDR3 size: 18 residues. V trimming: 2 bases; J trimming: 0 bases; junction bases outside the gene matches: 5. The CDR3 nucleotides read TGCGCCAGCAGTGAGCCGGGACTAGCGGGGACTAGCACAGATACGCAGTATTTT. Amino acid sequence: CASSEPGLAGTSTDTQYF.